This T cell receptor (beta chain) emerged from a study of blood T cell repertoires in COVID-19. Turning to the study itself: There were acute and convalescent COVID-19 samples, and they came from the United States, Italy and Spain. T cells, B-cell-depleted T cells, or PBMCs provided the cDNA or gDNA that served as material.

Original data processing: Scientists estimated how many nucleated cells there were by amplifying reference gene primers. This table comes from immunoSEQ multiplex PCR, and its TCRdb copy is limited to in-frame clones, with some not included. V and J calls and clone size are given by that table; D and trimming were obtained from the DNA. The sample contains 90,000 to 100,000 clones, 70% to 90% of which appear only once. This clonotype originated in a man between 65 and 85 years old with acute or convalescent COVID-19. The material sequenced was peripheral blood.

The chain's CDR3 is CASSGRDRELYEQYF. In DNA, the CDR3 is TGTGCCAGCAGCGGCCGGGACAGGGAGCTCTACGAGCAGTACTTC. This rearrangement joins TRBV2 to TRBJ2-7, with 9 bases aligning to TRBD1. Germline lookup yields CDR1 SNHLY and CDR2 FYNNEI. The CDR3 consists of 15 residues. V shed 6 bases, J shed 3 bases, and the junction held 9 bases outside the gene matches.